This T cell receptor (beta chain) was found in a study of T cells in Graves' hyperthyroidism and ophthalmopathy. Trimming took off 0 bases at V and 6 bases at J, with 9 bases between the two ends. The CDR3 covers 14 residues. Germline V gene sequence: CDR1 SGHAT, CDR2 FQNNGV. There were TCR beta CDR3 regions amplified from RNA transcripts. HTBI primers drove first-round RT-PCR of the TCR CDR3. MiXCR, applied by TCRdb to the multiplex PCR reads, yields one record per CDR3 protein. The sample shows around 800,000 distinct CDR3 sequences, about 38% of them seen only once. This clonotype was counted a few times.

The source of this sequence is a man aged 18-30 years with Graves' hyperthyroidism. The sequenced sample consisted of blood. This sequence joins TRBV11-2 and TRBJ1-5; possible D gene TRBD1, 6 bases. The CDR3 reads CASSLEGGVQPQHF. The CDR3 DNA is TGTGCCAGCAGCTTAGAAGGGGGGGTTCAGCCCCAGCATTTT.